The T cell receptor beta chain under discussion was sequenced for a study of T cell repertoires in cytomegalovirus infection. Germline V gene data show CDR1 as SGHTA and CDR2 as FQGNSA. CDR3 length: 15 residues. The V and J ends lost 6 bases and 1 base respectively, with 16 bases between them. Study observations and caveats: Identification of carriers of CMV plus the relevant HLA was performed using cumulative public TCR beta family frequency. Clonotypes of TCR beta that were HLA-C-restricted and CMV-specific dominated the ex vivo response.

TCRdb analysed the reads with MiXCR anew, one entry per CDR3 protein. Among 100,000 to 150,000 distinct CDR3 sequences listed, more than 25% were seen once. This clonotype was recorded a few times. The antigen is unknown. The chain has TRBV7-2 and TRBJ2-7; a possible D gene is TRBD1 (7 bases). This clonotype originated in a human donor in good health (CMV status not recorded). Some clones in this sample may be carry-over from other donors' samples. Sequencing was performed on CD8+ T cells from cultured PBMCs, taken from culture after CMV antigen stimulation. The CDR3 here is CASSYTPGGSYEQYF. In nucleotides, the CDR3 is TGTGCCAGCAGTTATACCCCAGGGGGGTCCTACGAGCAGTACTTC.